The next 5 T cell receptor beta chains were all read from a single sample in a study of high-grade serous ovarian cancer treatment subgroups. Sequencing used immunoSEQ multiplex PCR; TCRdb keeps in-frame clones, though not all of them. The data contain thousands of clones, around 74% of them singletons. Tumor tissue was taken before any definitive surgery or chemotherapy was given. Sequenced: tumor tissue. Receptor source: a human donor with high-grade serous ovarian cancer.

Notes on this clone: The junction does not match germline at one end; this may be a read error. The sample holds other DNA sequences that translate to the same CDR3. V usage is TRBV5-1 and J usage is TRBJ1-2; the D is unclear. From germline, CDR1 is SGHRS and CDR2 YFSETQ. The CDR3 length is 12 residues. CDR3 protein: CASSEGSYGYTF. The CDR3 coding sequence is TGCGCTAGCAGTGAAGGGAGCTATGGCTACACCTTC. The entire variable domain, with the rest obtained from reference TRBV5-1 and TRBJ1-2, is as follows: KAGVTQTPRYLIKTRGQQVTLSCSPISGHRSVSWYQQTPGQGLQFLFEYFSETQRNKGNFPGRFSGRQFSNSRSEMNVSTLELGDSALYLCASSEGSYGYTFGSGTRLTVV.

The chain joins TRBV18 to TRBJ2-4, with no clear D. Germline V gene sequence: CDR1 KGHSH, CDR2 LQKENI. V lost 3 bases, J lost 8 bases, and 14 bases lay in between. CDR3 length: 14 residues. The CDR3 reads CASSPSDGRDIQYF. The CDR3, as DNA: TGTGCCAGCTCACCGTCGGACGGTAGGGACATTCAGTACTTC.

The rearrangement uses TRBV19 and TRBJ1-6; 7 positions match TRBD1. Germline V lookup: CDR1 LNHDA, CDR2 SQIVND (reference sequence). CDR3 length: 14 amino acids. Trimming cost V 5 bases and J 7 bases; bases outside gene matches: 5. In DNA, the CDR3 is TGTGCCAGTAGTCACAGGGGTTTAAATTCACCCCTCCACTTT. It is translated as CASSHRGLNSPLHF.

The chain uses TRBV5-4 and TRBJ2-5; D is uncertain. TRBJ2-7 explains the end of the DNA better; the J call may be wrong. Germline CDR1 reads SGHNT; CDR2 reads YYREEE (reference sequence). CDR3 length equals 13 residues. The CDR3 coding sequence is TGTGCCAGCACCACCGAGGCCTCCTACGAGCAGTACTTC. Encoded protein: CASTTEASYEQYF.

The J gene is TRBJ1-2, the V gene TRBV27, with 9 positions matching TRBD1. The trim removed 5 bases at V and 2 bases at J, leaving 6 bases unmatched. Per germline, CDR1 MNHEY and CDR2 SMNVEV (reference sequence). The CDR3 loop spans 15 amino acids. The CDR3 DNA sequence: TGTGCCAGCAGTCCCGGGACAGGGCCCAACTATGGCTACACCTTC. Translated: CASSPGTGPNYGYTF.